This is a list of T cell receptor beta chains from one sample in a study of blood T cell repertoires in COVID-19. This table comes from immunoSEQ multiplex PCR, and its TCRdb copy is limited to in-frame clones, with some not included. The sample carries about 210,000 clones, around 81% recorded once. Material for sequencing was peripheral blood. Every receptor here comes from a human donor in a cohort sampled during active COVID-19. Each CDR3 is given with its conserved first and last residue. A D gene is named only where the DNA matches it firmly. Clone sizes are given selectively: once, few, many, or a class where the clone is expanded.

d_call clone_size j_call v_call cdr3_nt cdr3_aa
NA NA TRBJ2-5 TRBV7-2 TGTGCCAGCAGCTCCCCGAGAATAGAGACCCAGTACTTC CASSSPRIETQYF
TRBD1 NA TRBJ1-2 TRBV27 TGTGCCAGCAGTCTATCTTATATGGGACAGGGGTCTAATGGCTACACCTTC CASSLSYMGQGSNGYTF
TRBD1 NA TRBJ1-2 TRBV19 TGTGCCAGTAGTTGGGGACAGGTCTATGGCTACACCTTC CASSWGQVYGYTF
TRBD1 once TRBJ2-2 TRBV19 TGTGCCAGTAGGGGACAGGGCAGGGATGGCGGGGAGCTGTTTTTT CASRGQGRDGGELFF
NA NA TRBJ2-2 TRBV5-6 TGTGCCAGCAGCTTGTGGGGGCTTGGGAACACCGGGGAGCTGTTTTTT CASSLWGLGNTGELFF
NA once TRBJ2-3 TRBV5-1 TGCGCCAGCAGCTCAACAGGGATTTACACAGATACGCAGTATTTT CASSSTGIYTDTQYF
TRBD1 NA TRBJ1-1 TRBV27 TGTGCCAGCAGTCCCGGGACAGGGAGGAGGAGGACTGAAGCTTTCTTT CASSPGTGRRRTEAFF
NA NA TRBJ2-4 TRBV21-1 TGTGCCAGCAGCAGTAAAGGGACAGGGTATTCCAAAAACATTCAGTACTTC CASSSKGTGYSKNIQYF
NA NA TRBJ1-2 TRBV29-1 TGCAGCGTCGAAGACTCAGACACCTATGGCTACACCTTC CSVEDSDTYGYTF
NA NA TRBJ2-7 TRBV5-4 TGTGCCAGCAGCCCTATCGACGGGGCCTACGAGCAGTACTTC CASSPIDGAYEQYF
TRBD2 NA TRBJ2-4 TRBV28 TGTGCCAGCAGTTTTGGGGGGGATATCTCAAACATTCAGTACTTC CASSFGGDISNIQYF
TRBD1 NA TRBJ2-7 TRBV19 TGTGCCAGTAGTCCCGAATCAGCCGGGACAGGGAATGAGCAGTACTTC CASSPESAGTGNEQYF
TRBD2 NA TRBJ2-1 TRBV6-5 TGTGCCAGTTACGGGACTAGGGGCTACAATGAGCAGTTCTTC CASYGTRGYNEQFF
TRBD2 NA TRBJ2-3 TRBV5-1 TGCGCCAGCAGCTTCTTAGCGGGGGAAGGAGATACGCAGTATTTT CASSFLAGEGDTQYF
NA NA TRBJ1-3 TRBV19 TGTGCCAGTAGTATAGCGGGGGCTGGAAACACCATATATTTT CASSIAGAGNTIYF
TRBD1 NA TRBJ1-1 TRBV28 TGTGCCAGCAGGCGGGACAGGGGCGTGAACACTGAAGCTTTCTTT CASRRDRGVNTEAFF
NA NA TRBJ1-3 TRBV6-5 TGTGCCAGCAGGTCCGACAGCCCCGGAAACACCATATATTTT CASRSDSPGNTIYF
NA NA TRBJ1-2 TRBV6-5 TGTGCCAGCAGTTTCACCCGCGGGAGGCCGTATGGCTACACCTTC CASSFTRGRPYGYTF
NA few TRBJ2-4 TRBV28 TGTGCCAGCACCCGACAGGCCACAGGCATTCAGTACTTC CASTRQATGIQYF
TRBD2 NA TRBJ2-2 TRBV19 TGTGCCAGTACTGGATGGGGACTAGTCTCCGGCACCGGGGAGCTGTTTTTT CASTGWGLVSGTGELFF
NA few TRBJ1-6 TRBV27 TGTGCCATCAACTTAGTGTCCTATAATTCACCCCTCCACTTT CAINLVSYNSPLHF
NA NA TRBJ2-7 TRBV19 TGTGCCAGTAGTCTAGGGGAGGCCTACGAGCAGTACTTC CASSLGEAYEQYF
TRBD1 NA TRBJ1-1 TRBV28 TGTGCCAGCAGACCCACAGGGGCTGAAGCTTTCTTT CASRPTGAEAFF
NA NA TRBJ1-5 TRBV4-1 TGCGCCAGCAGCCAAGCAGACCGGGGGAGCAATCAGCCCCAGCATTTT CASSQADRGSNQPQHF
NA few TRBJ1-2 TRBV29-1 TGCAGCGTTGGGGCAGGCTCGGGAAACTATGGCTACACCTTC CSVGAGSGNYGYTF
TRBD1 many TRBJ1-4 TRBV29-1 TGCAGCGTGGGACAGGGATCTAATGAAAAACTGTTTTTT CSVGQGSNEKLFF
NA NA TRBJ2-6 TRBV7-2 TGTGCCAGCAGCTCGGACATAGCTGGGGCCAACGTCCTGACTTTC CASSSDIAGANVLTF
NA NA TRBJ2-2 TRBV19 TGTGCCAGTAGTATAGTTTATAACACCGGGGAGCTGTTTTTT CASSIVYNTGELFF
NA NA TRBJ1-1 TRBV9 TGTGCCAGCAGCGTAGGGGGAGGGATGAACACTGAAGCTTTCTTT CASSVGGGMNTEAFF
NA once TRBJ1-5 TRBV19 TGTGCCAGTAGTGGAGGGGTTGGGGTCGGTGAGGGCAATCAGCCCCAGCATTTT CASSGGVGVGEGNQPQHF
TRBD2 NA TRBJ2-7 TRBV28 TGTGCCAGCACCGGACTAGCGGGCAATCAGTACTTC CASTGLAGNQYF
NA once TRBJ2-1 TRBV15 TGTGCCACCAGCAGAGATCCAAACGGGTTGAATGAGCAGTTCTTC CATSRDPNGLNEQFF
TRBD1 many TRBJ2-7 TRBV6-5 TGTGCCAGCAGGGGACAGGTGGGGCCCTACGAGCAGTACTTC CASRGQVGPYEQYF
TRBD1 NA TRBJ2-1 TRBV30 TGTGCCTGGGGGGGACAGCTAGGGGAGCAGTTCTTC CAWGGQLGEQFF
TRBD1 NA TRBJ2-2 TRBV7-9 TGTGCCAGCAGCGCGTACAGGGGCCAGTGGAAGGGGGAGCTGTTTTTT CASSAYRGQWKGELFF
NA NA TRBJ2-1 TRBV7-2 TGTGCCAGCAGCCTCTTTGGCGGGCGGGGCGATGAGCAGTTCTTC CASSLFGGRGDEQFF
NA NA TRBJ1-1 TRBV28 TGTGCCAGCAGTCCCCCAACAGGTAAAGCTTTCTTT CASSPPTGKAFF
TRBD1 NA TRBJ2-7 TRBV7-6 TGTGCCAGCAGCTTCGACAGGGGAGATGGGGAGCAGTACTTC CASSFDRGDGEQYF
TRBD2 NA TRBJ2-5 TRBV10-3 TGTGCCACGGGGGGTGGGGAGACCCAGTACTTC CATGGGETQYF
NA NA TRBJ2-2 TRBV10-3 TGTGCCATCAGTGAGAGAACTAGCACCGGGGAGCTGTTTTTT CAISERTSTGELFF
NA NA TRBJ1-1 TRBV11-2 TGTGCCAGCAGCTTTAACGCGGAGGGCACTGAAGCTTTCTTT CASSFNAEGTEAFF
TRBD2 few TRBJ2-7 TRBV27 TGTGCCAGCAGTTTGGTCGGGAGGGTTTACGAGCAGTACTTC CASSLVGRVYEQYF
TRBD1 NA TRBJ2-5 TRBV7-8 TGTGCCAGCAGCCCGGGACAGCAAGAGACCCAGTACTTC CASSPGQQETQYF
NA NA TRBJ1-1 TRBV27 TGTGCCAGCAGTTTTCGAGGTCGTGAAGCTTTCTTT CASSFRGREAFF
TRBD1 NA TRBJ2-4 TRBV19 TGTGCCAGTACCGTGACAGGGGGAGACATTCAGTACTTC CASTVTGGDIQYF
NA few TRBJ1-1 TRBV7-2 TGTGCCAGCAGCCCAGGGGTTACTGAAGCTTTCTTT CASSPGVTEAFF
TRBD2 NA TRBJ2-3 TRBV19 TGTGCCAGTAGCAAATTTAGCGGGGGCGCTAGCACAGATACGCAGTATTTT CASSKFSGGASTDTQYF
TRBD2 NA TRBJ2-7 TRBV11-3 TGTGCCAGCAGCGCCGGACTAGCGGAGGCCGACGAGCAGTACTTC CASSAGLAEADEQYF